This T cell receptor beta chain emerged from a study of T cell changes during pregnancy in multiple sclerosis. TCRdb's table, derived via immunoSEQ multiplex PCR, lists solely in-frame clones and lacks some. The sample records 20,000 to 30,000 clones, approximately 86% being singletons. CDR3 size: 16 residues. J gave up 8 bases and V 2 bases, and 8 bases lay outside the gene matches. Germline V lookup: CDR1 LGHNT, CDR2 FRNRAP. The gene calls are TRBV12-5 and TRBJ2-1; 11 bases match TRBD2. This sequence was found in a female donor in good health, enrolled as a control in a pregnancy study. The sequences come from CD4+ T cells from peripheral blood mononuclear cells, collected in the second trimester of pregnancy. The CDR3 nucleotides are TGTGCTAGTGGTTTGTCACTAGCGGGGGCCCCTGATGAGCAGTTCTTC. It codes for CASGLSLAGAPDEQFF.